The T cell receptor beta chain described here comes from a study of T cells in women clearing cervical HPV infection (dated 2018 in TCRdb). Regarding the research as a whole: Cases were 20 to 25 women with histologically confirmed HPV16-related CIN3 or worse, including a couple of invasive cancers. The controls were 25 or so women whose single incident HPV16 infection cleared within 12 months with no development of precancer or cancer. Case blood was taken at the visit when the lesion was first identified, whereas control blood was taken when infection was no longer detected. Among cases, blood sampling occurred a median of 149 days after lesion detection, with an interquartile range of roughly 90 to 200 days. HLA typing was available for only a few women, so HLA type could not be excluded as a confounder. An exploratory proof-of-principle case-control study, nested within the Guanacaste HPV Natural History Study in Costa Rica, was conducted to compare TCR repertoires across cervical HPV16 outcomes. Cases and controls were matched on year of sample collection and on age within five years. Cases had a median age of approximately 32 years compared with roughly 37 for controls, and baseline characteristics showed no significant differences between the groups. In the parent cohort, 10,000 to 11,000 women aged 18 or older were enrolled in Guanacaste, Costa Rica, during about 1993 to 1994 and then followed for under nine years. Quality controls consisted of five blinded duplicates per group, for a total of some 60 samples made up of around 50 participants and roughly 10 replicates. Points the paper makes about the study in general: Because T-cell numbers per sample were unknown, differences in richness could reflect varying T-cell content rather than repertoire biology. Cases were distinguished from controls with an estimated AUC of roughly 0.79 by random forest classifiers combining richness and V gene abundances. The cross-sectional design could not show whether associations preceded infection or resulted from it; effector/memory subsets and HPV-specific T cells were not isolated. TRBV6-7 relative abundance was lower in cases than in controls (around 0.11% versus 0.16%; Bonferroni P = 0.0008). Significantly higher TCR repertoire richness was observed in CIN3+ cases than in controls across sequencing depths, whereas no difference in evenness was found.

As for this clone: The clone's antigen remains unknown. The read falls 3 residues short of the CDR3 end, and the missing part is taken from the germline J gene.

TCR beta CDR3 regions were amplified by multiplex PCR using the immunoSEQ assay from an average of around 1,200 ng genomic DNA per sample. The assay corrected primer bias using a complete synthetic TCR repertoire to establish an amplification baseline. Amplicons were sequenced on the Illumina platform. As for how the authors treated the data: Error correction of the sequences involved clustering with frequency ratios plus a modified nearest-neighbor algorithm, after which the sequences were analyzed in the immunoSEQ Analyzer using IMGT gene definitions. At each rarefaction depth, TCR richness and evenness were averaged across 20 rarefaction repeats, and samples with fewer sequences than that depth were excluded. Wilcoxon rank sum tests with FDR correction were used to compare V, D and J gene relative abundances between the groups. For the blinded duplicates, the intraclass correlation was roughly 96% for TCR richness and averaged about 81% across about 64 gene segments. The table comes from immuneACCESS by way of TCRdb, which keeps in-frame sequences with V and J called. Part of the clones is missing from these tables; in studies checked, under half for an unresolved V gene and the rest for unknown reasons. V and J calls and clone size are those listed in that table; D and trimming were worked out from the DNA. In this sample's table one finds some 30,000 clones. Of the sample, 4.2% falls within the top ten clones.

Every participant had a single incident cervical HPV16 infection, and women with prevalent HPV16 infections were excluded. Cervical HPV DNA was detected with MY09/MY11 PCR, and genotyping was done by dot-blot hybridization. Less than 19 mL of heparinized blood was centrifuged, after which the buffy coat was aliquoted, frozen at -30 degrees C, and then stored at -80 degrees C. QIAGEN kits were used to extract genomic DNA from buffy coat specimens. From cysteine to phenylalanine, the CDR3 is 12 amino acids long. The CDR3 was read in part: 27 bases, with the frame set at base 1. Looking up the germline V gene yields CDR1 SGHRS and CDR2 YFSETQ. Relative to germline, V is 3 bases shorter and J is 6 bases shorter, with 10 bases between their ends.

The chain uses TRBV5-1 and TRBJ2-7; the D gene assignment is ambiguous. The sequence was collected from a woman between 18 and 75 years old with a cervical HPV16 infection that either progressed to CIN3+ or cleared (not recorded which). The sample comprised blood buffy coat. For the CDR3, the sequence is CASSSLESEQYF. The covered CDR3 bases are TGCGCCAGCAGCTCGTTAGAGAGCGAG.